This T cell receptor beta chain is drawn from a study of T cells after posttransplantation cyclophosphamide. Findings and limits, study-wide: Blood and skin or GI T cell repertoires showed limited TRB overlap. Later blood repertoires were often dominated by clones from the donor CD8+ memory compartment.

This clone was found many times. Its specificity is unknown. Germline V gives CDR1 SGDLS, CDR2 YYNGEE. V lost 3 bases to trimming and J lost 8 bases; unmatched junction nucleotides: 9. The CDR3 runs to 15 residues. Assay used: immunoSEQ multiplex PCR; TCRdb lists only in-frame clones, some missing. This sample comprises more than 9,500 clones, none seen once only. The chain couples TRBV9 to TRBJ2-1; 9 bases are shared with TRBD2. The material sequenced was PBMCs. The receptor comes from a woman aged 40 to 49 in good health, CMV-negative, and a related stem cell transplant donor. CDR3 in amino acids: CASSAHSGRGDEQFF. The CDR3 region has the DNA TGTGCCAGCAGCGCCCATAGCGGGAGAGGGGATGAGCAGTTCTTC.